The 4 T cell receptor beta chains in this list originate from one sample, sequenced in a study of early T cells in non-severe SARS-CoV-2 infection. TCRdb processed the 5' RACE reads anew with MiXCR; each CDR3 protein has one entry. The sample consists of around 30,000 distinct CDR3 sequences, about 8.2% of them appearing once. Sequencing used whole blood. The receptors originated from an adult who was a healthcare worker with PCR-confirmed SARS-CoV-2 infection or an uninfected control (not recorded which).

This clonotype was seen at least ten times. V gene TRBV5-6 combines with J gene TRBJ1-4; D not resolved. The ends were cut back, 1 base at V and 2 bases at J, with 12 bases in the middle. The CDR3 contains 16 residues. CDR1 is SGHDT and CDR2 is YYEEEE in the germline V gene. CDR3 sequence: CASSLKAFRTNEKLFF. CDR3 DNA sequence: TGTGCCAGCAGCTTGAAAGCGTTTCGGACTAATGAAAAACTGTTTTTT.

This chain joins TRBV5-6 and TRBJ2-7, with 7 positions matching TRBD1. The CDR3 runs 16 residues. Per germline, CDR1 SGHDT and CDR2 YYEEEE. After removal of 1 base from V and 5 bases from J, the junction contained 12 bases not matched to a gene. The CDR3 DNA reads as TGTGCCAGCAGCTTGAATTTGGCAGGGGGAGCCGACGAGCAGTACTTC. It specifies CASSLNLAGGADEQYF.

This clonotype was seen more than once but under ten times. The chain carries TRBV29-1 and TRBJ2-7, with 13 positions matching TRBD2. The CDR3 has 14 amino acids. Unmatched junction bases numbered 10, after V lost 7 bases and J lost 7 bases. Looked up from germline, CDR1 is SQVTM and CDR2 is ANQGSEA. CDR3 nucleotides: TGCAGCGCTGCCGGGACTAGCGGGGTTCGGGAGCAGTACTTC. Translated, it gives CSAAGTSGVREQYF.

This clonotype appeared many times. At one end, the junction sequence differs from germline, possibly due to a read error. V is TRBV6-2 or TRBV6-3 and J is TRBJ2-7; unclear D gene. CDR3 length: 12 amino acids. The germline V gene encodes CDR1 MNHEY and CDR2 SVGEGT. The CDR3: CASSRDGYGQYF. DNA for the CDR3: TGTGCCAGCAGTCGTGACGGCTACGGGCAGTACTTC.